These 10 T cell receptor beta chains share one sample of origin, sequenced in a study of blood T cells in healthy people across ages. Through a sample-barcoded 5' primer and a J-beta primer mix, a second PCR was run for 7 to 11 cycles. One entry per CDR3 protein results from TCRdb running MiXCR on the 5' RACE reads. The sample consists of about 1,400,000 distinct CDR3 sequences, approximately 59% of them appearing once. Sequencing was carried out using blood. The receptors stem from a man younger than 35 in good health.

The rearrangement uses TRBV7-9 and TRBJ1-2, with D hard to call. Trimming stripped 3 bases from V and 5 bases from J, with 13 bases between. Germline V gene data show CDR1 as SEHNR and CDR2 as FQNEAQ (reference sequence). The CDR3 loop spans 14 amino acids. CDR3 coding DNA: TGTGCCAGCAGCTTGTACACGTGGGGTTATGGCTACACCTTC. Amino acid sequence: CASSLYTWGYGYTF.

In DNA, the CDR3 is TGCAGTGCTAGAGCTGTTGGCGGGGGGCCCGAGCAGTACTTC. This encodes CSARAVGGGPEQYF. The V gene is TRBV20-1, the J gene TRBJ2-7; TRBD2 matches at 8 bases. J was trimmed by 6 bases and V by 1 base; bases with no gene match: 8. The CDR3 loop spans 14 amino acids. The V gene's germline CDR1 is DFQATT and CDR2 SNEGSKA (reference sequence).

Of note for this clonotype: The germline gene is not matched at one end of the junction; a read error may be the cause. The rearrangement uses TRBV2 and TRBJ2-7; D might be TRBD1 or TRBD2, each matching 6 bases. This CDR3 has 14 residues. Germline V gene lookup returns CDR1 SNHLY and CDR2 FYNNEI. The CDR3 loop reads CASREGGRSYEQYF. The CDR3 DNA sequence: TGTGCCAGCAGAGAAGGGGGGAGATCCTACGAGCAGTACTTC.

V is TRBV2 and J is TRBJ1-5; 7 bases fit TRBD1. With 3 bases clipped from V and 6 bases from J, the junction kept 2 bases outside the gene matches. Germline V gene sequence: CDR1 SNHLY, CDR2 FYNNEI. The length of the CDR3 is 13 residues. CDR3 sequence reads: CASSETGRQPQHF. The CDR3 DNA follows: TGTGCCAGCAGTGAGACAGGGCGTCAGCCCCAGCATTTT.

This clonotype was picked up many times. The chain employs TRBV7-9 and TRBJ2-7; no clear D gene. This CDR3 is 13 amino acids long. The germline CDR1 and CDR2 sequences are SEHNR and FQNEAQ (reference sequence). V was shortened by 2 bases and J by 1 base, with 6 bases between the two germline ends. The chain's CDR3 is CASSLYSSYEQYF. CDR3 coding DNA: TGTGCCAGCAGCTTATACAGTTCCTACGAGCAGTACTTC.

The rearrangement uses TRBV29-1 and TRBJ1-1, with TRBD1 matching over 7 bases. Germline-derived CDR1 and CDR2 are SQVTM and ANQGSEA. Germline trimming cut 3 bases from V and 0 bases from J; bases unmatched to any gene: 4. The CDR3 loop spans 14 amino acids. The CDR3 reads CSVEVGQMNTEAFF. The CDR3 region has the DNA TGCAGCGTTGAGGTGGGACAGATGAACACTGAAGCTTTCTTT. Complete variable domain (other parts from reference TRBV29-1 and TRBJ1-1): SAVISQKPSRDICQRGTSLTIQCQVDSQVTMMFWYRQQPGQSLTLIATANQGSEATYESGFVIDKFPISRPNLTFSTLTVSNMSPEDSSIYLCSVEVGQMNTEAFFGQGTRLTVV.

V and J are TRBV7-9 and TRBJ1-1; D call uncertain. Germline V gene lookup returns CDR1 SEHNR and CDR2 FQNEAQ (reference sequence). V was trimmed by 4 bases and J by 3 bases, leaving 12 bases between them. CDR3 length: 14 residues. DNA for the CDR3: TGTGCCAGCAGCTCTGCCGCGGTATACACTGAAGCTTTCTTT. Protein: CASSSAAVYTEAFF.

This chain's CDR3 is CASSPSRVGPQHF. CDR3 DNA sequence: TGTGCCAGCAGTCCCAGTAGGGTTGGCCCCCAGCATTTT. The chain employs TRBV6-6 and TRBJ1-5; D ambiguous. The length of the CDR3 is 13 residues. CDR1 and CDR2 from the germline V gene are MNHNY and SVGAGI (reference sequence). Trimming took off 5 bases at V and 10 bases at J, with 15 bases between the two ends.

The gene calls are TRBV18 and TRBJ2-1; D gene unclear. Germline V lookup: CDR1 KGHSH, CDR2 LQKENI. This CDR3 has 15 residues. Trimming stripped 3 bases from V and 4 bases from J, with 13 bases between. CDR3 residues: CASSPTVKGYNEQFF. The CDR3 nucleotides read TGTGCCAGCTCACCCACGGTTAAGGGATACAATGAGCAGTTCTTC.

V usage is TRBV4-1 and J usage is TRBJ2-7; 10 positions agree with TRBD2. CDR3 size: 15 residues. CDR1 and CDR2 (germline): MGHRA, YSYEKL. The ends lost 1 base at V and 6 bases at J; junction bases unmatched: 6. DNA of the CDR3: TGCGCCAGCAGCCAAGTACTAGCGGGACCTAGCGAGCAGTACTTC. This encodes CASSQVLAGPSEQYF.